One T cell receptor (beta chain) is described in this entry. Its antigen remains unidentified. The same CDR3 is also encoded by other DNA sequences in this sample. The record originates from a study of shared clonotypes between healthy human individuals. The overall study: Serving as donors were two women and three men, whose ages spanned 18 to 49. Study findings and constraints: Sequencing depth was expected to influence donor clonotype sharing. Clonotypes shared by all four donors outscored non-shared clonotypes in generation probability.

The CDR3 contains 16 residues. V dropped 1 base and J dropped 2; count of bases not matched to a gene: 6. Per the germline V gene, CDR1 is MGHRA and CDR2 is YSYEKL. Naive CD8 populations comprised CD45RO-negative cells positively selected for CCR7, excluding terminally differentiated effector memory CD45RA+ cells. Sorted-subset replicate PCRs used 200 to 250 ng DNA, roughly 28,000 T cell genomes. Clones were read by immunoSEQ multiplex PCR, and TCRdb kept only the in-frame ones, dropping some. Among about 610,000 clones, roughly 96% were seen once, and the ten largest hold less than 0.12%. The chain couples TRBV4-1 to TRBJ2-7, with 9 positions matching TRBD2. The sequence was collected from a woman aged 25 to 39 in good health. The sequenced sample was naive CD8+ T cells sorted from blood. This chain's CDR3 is CASSQGLAGGPYEQYF. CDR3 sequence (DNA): TGCGCCAGCAGCCAAGGGTTGGCGGGAGGGCCCTACGAGCAGTACTTC.